This T cell receptor beta chain was sequenced in a study of blood T cells in healthy people across ages. The use of a sample-barcoded 5' primer and a J-beta primer mix characterized a second PCR of 7 to 11 cycles. TCRdb redid the calling of the 5' RACE reads with MiXCR, one entry per CDR3 protein. Of hundreds of thousands of distinct CDR3 sequences listed, roughly three fifths are singletons. Concerning this clonotype itself: Its antigen is as yet unknown.

Trimming took off 7 bases at V and 0 bases at J, with 13 bases between the two ends. CDR1 and CDR2 (germline): SNHLY, FYNNEI. This CDR3 comprises 16 residues. Study observations and caveats: Naive and antigen-experienced cells were not separated, limiting conclusive comparison. A strong correlation between TCR beta diversity and naive T cell percentage was seen.

The TCR was taken from a man aged 40-50 years in good health. The specimen was blood. The chain carries TRBV2 and TRBJ2-6; D gene unclear. CDR3 bases: TGTGCCAGCAATCTAGGTAGAGACTCTGGGGCCAACGTCCTGACTTTC. Its protein is CASNLGRDSGANVLTF.